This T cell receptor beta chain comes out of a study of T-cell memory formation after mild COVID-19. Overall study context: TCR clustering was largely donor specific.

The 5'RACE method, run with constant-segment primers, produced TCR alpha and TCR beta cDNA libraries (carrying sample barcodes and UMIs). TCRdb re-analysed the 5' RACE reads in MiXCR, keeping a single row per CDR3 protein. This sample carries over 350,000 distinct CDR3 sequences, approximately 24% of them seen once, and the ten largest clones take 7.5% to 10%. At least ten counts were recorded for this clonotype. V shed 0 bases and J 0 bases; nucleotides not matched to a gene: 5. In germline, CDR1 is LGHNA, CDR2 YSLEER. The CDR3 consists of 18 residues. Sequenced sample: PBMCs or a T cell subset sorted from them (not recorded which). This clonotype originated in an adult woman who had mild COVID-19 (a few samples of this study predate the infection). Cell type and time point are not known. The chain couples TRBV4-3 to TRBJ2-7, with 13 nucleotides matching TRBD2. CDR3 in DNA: TGCGCCAGCAGCCAAGAAACTAGCGGGAGGGACCTCTCCTACGAGCAGTACTTC. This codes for CASSQETSGRDLSYEQYF.